A selection of T cell receptor beta chains follows, all from one sample in a study of blood T cells in healthy people across ages. Using its own MiXCR run on the 5' RACE reads, TCRdb lists one record per CDR3 protein. This sample carries some 1.5 million distinct CDR3 sequences, roughly 43% of them seen once, and the ten largest clones take around 4%. Sequencing used blood. The receptors here all came from a young woman in good health. The CDR3 runs from the conserved cysteine through the conserved F or W. D genes are given only for firm matches. Clone size is given for some rows only: seen once, a few or many times, or a class if the clone is expanded.

D	V	J	size	CDR3	DNA
-	TRBV5-1	TRBJ1-2	once	CASSWGGFNGYTF	TGCGCCAGCAGCTGGGGCGGGTTCAATGGCTACACCTTC
-	TRBV20-1	TRBJ2-1	-	CSARDDLAPSSYNEQFF	TGCAGTGCTAGAGATGACCTAGCGCCCAGCTCCTACAATGAGCAGTTCTTC
-	TRBV5-6	TRBJ1-5	-	CASRGRDQPQHF	TGTGCCAGCAGGGGCAGGGATCAGCCCCAGCATTTT
-	TRBV4-1	TRBJ2-4	-	CASSQDFKELAKNIQYF	TGCGCCAGCAGCCAAGATTTTAAGGAACTAGCCAAAAACATTCAGTACTTC
-	TRBV20-1	TRBJ2-7	few	CSARETYEQYF	TGCAGTGCTAGGGAAACCTACGAGCAGTACTTC
-	TRBV29-1	TRBJ1-4	-	CSVETGTVEKLFF	TGCAGCGTTGAAACCGGGACGGTAGAAAAACTGTTTTTT
-	TRBV20-1	TRBJ2-1	once	CSASFGASYNEQFF	TGCAGTGCTAGTTTTGGGGCCTCCTACAATGAGCAGTTCTTC
TRBD1	TRBV7-2	TRBJ2-7	-	CASSKDRTYNEQYF	TGTGCCAGCAGCAAGGACAGGACTTACAATGAGCAGTACTTC
-	TRBV7-2	TRBJ2-5	-	CASVQGVFQETQYF	TGTGCCAGCGTCCAGGGCGTCTTCCAAGAGACCCAGTACTTC
TRBD1	TRBV24-1	TRBJ2-4	-	CATSDVTGLLAKNIQYF	TGTGCCACCAGTGATGTGACAGGGTTGCTAGCCAAAAACATTCAGTACTTC
TRBD2	TRBV12-3/TRBV12-4	TRBJ2-6	-	CASSHSTGLAGHSGANVLTF	TGTGCCAGCAGTCACTCGACAGGACTAGCGGGTCACTCTGGGGCCAACGTCCTGACTTTC
-	TRBV29-1	TRBJ1-2	-	CSAARRDITLYGYTF	TGCAGCGCCGCTCGTAGGGACATAACCCTCTATGGCTACACCTTC
-	TRBV29-1	TRBJ2-5	-	CSVEEAQETQYF	TGCAGCGTTGAAGAGGCACAAGAGACCCAGTACTTC
TRBD1	TRBV12-3/TRBV12-4	TRBJ2-5	few	CASSSTGSYQETQYF	TGTGCCAGCAGCTCGACAGGGTCATACCAAGAGACCCAGTACTTC
-	TRBV29-1	TRBJ2-7	-	CSVEKGTGYEQYF	TGCAGCGTTGAAAAAGGGACCGGGTACGAGCAGTACTTC
-	TRBV7-2	TRBJ2-3	-	CASGLMGLAVDTQYF	TGTGCCAGCGGCTTAATGGGTCTGGCAGTAGATACGCAGTATTTT